These T cell receptor beta chains were read from a single sample in a study of T cell clones after liver transplantation. Sequenced by immunoSEQ multiplex PCR; TCRdb stores in-frame clones only, minus some. The repertoire holds some 120,000 clones, with around nine tenths as singletons. The sequencing used CD4+ T cells from blood, collected 12 months after liver transplant. All receptors come from a human patient who received a liver transplant. Some T cells may arise from the graft donor. Each CDR3 is given with its conserved first and last residue. The D gene is left open where the match is weak.

J	D	V	CDR3
TRBJ1-5	NA	TRBV5-6	CASSLGEGQPQHF
TRBJ2-3	TRBD2	TRBV9	CASSVEVGLGGLDTQYF
TRBJ1-1	NA	TRBV9	CASSPRGVMNTEAFF
TRBJ2-3	TRBD2	TRBV5-6	CASSFSGTTDTQYF
TRBJ2-3	NA	TRBV6-1	CASSGWDRSTDTQYF
TRBJ1-3	NA	TRBV27	CASSSTGGNTIYF
TRBJ1-2	NA	TRBV7-2	CASSSAGSQFF
TRBJ1-4	NA	TRBV2	CASSFRDSNEKLFF
TRBJ1-4	NA	TRBV10-3	CAISGGQNEKLFF
TRBJ1-4	NA	TRBV7-9	CASSLIDTTNEKLFF
TRBJ1-1	TRBD1	TRBV7-6	CASSFDRGDTEAFF
TRBJ2-3	NA	TRBV6-6	CASSSAGADTDTQYF
TRBJ1-4	TRBD1	TRBV7-9	CASSSPGGVGKLFF
TRBJ2-5	NA	TRBV27	CASSFLGPQETQYF
TRBJ2-2	NA	TRBV29-1	CSVGLQSINTGELFF
TRBJ2-1	TRBD1	TRBV15	CATSEGQEFYNEQFF
TRBJ2-1	TRBD2	TRBV10-2	CASSQLAFRRPYNEQFF
TRBJ2-2	TRBD2	TRBV28	CASSLMAGVRTGELFF
TRBJ1-1	TRBD1	TRBV28	CASSPGTGERTEAFF
TRBJ1-1	NA	TRBV6-1	CASSEAGQALRAFF
TRBJ2-1	NA	TRBV6-6	CASSPRTTYNEQFF
TRBJ2-2	NA	TRBV7-2	CASSLRSGVTGELFF
TRBJ2-1	TRBD1	TRBV4-3	CASSQGDRGNEQFF
TRBJ1-2	NA	TRBV2	CADWGSYGYTF
TRBJ2-1	NA	TRBV25-1	CASSGVADNEQFF
TRBJ1-1	NA	TRBV19	CASIHSTGWAAEAFF
TRBJ2-5	NA	TRBV7-2	CASSLGGNEETQYF
TRBJ1-3	NA	TRBV21-1	CARRTGGESGNTIYF
TRBJ2-1	TRBD2	TRBV7-9	CASSLSLAGALNEQFF
TRBJ1-1	NA	TRBV7-8	CASSLAGKNTEAFF
TRBJ1-2	TRBD1	TRBV7-2	CASSFTSGTGLGGYTF
TRBJ2-3	NA	TRBV9	CASSVRGSTDTQYF
TRBJ1-5	NA	TRBV23-1	CASSQQGYQPQHF
TRBJ2-7	TRBD1	TRBV7-8	CASSLGQGKNEQYF
TRBJ1-4	NA	TRBV5-1	CASSLLTAGVNEKLFF
TRBJ1-1	TRBD1	TRBV18	CASSFTGGAEAFF
TRBJ2-7	TRBD1	TRBV7-2	CASSSARQGKSEQYF
TRBJ1-2	TRBD1	TRBV7-2	CASSSRTGGALGYTF
TRBJ2-5	NA	TRBV2	CASSDGRPQYF
TRBJ2-3	TRBD2	TRBV28	CASSLTLAGGNTQYF
TRBJ1-2	NA	TRBV29-1	CSVEDVGDGYTF
TRBJ2-7	TRBD2	TRBV5-6	CASSGGLAGAEQYF
TRBJ2-5	NA	TRBV19	CASSSGAAETQYF
TRBJ2-3	NA	TRBV9	CASSGEKRTDTQYF
TRBJ2-7	NA	TRBV5-5	CASSSFYEQYF
TRBJ1-1	NA	TRBV5-1	CASSSMGVNTEAFF
TRBJ2-1	TRBD1	TRBV7-7	CASSASGTGINEQFF
TRBJ2-1	NA	TRBV18	CASSSLDEQFF
TRBJ1-1	NA	TRBV27	CASSFLGRPNTEAFF
TRBJ2-7	TRBD1	TRBV19	CASKPGQGTYEQYF